This TCR beta chain was documented in a study of T cells in Graves' hyperthyroidism and ophthalmopathy. The ends were cut back, 3 bases at V and 2 bases at J, with 15 bases in the middle. The CDR3 spans 16 residues. Germline lookup yields CDR1 SGHNT and CDR2 YENEEA. RNA transcripts provided the source from which TCR beta CDR3 regions were amplified. TCR CDR3 underwent first-round RT-PCR with the HTBI primer set. TCRdb reanalysed the multiplex PCR reads using MiXCR and keeps one entry per CDR3 protein. The table shows about 600,000 distinct CDR3 sequences, with more than 12% occurring only once. It was uncontrolled infection, other autoimmune disease, pregnancy or lactation that excluded patients. In making diagnoses, clinical symptoms, serum thyroxine and TRAb, thyroid ultrasound and orbital computed tomography were all used. This clonotype appeared many times. Antigen: not known. Study-wide results and limits: In blood, most of the thyroid clonotypes expanded above 0.001 were also present.

V and J are TRBV11-3 and TRBJ2-3; TRBD2 is a possible D gene (6 bases). The receptor was derived from a woman aged 50 to 60 with Graves' ophthalmopathy. Material for sequencing was blood. The CDR3 is CASSLGGGGATDTQYF. CDR3 sequence (DNA): TGTGCCAGCAGCTTGGGGGGAGGCGGGGCCACAGATACGCAGTATTTT.